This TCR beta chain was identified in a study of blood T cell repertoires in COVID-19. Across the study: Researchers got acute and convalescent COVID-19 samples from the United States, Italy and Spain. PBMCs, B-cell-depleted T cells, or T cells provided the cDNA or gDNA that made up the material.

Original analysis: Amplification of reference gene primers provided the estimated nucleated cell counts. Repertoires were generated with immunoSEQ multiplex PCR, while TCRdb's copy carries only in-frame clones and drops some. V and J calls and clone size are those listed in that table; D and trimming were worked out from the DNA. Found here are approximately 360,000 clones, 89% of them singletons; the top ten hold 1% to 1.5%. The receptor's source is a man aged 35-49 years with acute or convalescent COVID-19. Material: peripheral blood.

The CDR3 DNA reads TGCGCCAGCAGCTTGTCTGGAGGACAGGGGGCCTCTGGCTACACCTTC. This codes for CASSLSGGQGASGYTF. The J gene is TRBJ1-2, the V gene TRBV5-1, with 11 bases that match TRBD1. CDR3 length: 16 amino acids. V dropped 1 base and J dropped 7; count of bases not matched to a gene: 9. The V gene's germline CDR1 is SGHRS and CDR2 YFSETQ. The full variable domain, with the rest looked up from reference TRBV5-1 and TRBJ1-2, is KAGVTQTPRYLIKTRGQQVTLSCSPISGHRSVSWYQQTPGQGLQFLFEYFSETQRNKGNFPGRFSGRQFSNSRSEMNVSTLELGDSALYLCASSLSGGQGASGYTFGSGTRLTVV.